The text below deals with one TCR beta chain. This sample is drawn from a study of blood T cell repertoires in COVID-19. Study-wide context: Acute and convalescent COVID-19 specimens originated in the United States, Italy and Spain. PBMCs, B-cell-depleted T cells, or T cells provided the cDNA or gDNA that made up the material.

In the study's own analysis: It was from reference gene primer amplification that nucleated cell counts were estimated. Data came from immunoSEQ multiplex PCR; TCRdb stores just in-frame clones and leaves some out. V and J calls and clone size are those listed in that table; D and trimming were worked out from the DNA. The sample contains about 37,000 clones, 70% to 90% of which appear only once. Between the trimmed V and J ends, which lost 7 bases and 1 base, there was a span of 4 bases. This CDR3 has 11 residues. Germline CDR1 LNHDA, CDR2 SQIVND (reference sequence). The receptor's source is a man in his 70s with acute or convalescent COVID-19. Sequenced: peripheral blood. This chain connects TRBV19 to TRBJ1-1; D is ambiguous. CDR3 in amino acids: CASTKNTEAFF. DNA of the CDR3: TGTGCCAGTACCAAGAACACTGAAGCTTTCTTT.